The TCR beta chain described here comes from a study of shared clonotypes between healthy human individuals. The table came from immunoSEQ multiplex PCR; TCRdb's copy has only in-frame clones and leaves some out. The sample has nearly 2 million clones; just under 95% are singletons. In the naive CD8 group, cells lacked CD45RO and were positively selected for CCR7, so terminally differentiated effector memory CD45RA+ cells were left out. This receptor was obtained from a man aged 18 to 35 in good health. Sample: naive CD8+ T cells sorted from blood.

CDR3 loop: CASSLGGGDGYTF. The CDR3 DNA is TGCGCCAGCAGCCTGGGAGGGGGCGATGGCTACACCTTC. The chain recombines TRBV4-1 with TRBJ1-2; 7 positions agree with TRBD1. This CDR3 contains 13 residues. V was clipped by 4 bases and J by 6 bases; unmatched bases: 5. Germline CDR1 is MGHRA and CDR2 is YSYEKL.